This T cell receptor beta chain was captured by sequencing in a study of T cells in Graves' hyperthyroidism and ophthalmopathy. Study at large: The initial diagnosis was the point when peripheral blood was collected, ahead of any treatment. Findings and limits, study-wide: Among clonotypes expanded in thyroid above 0.001, most were also found in blood. A model built on 13 V-J features separated ophthalmopathy from stable hyperthyroidism.

Many counts were recorded for this clonotype. Its antigen is still unknown. The CDR3 covers 13 residues. Trimming took 3 bases from V and 5 from J, leaving 8 bases between them. Per the germline V gene, CDR1 is MDHEN and CDR2 is SYDVKM. Patients were excluded for uncontrolled infection, other autoimmune disease, pregnancy or lactation. Amplification targeted TCR beta CDR3 regions from RNA transcripts. Carried out on the TCR CDR3, a first-round RT-PCR used the HTBI primer set. TCRdb re-called the multiplex PCR reads through MiXCR, storing one row per CDR3 protein. The repertoire holds fewer than 900,000 distinct CDR3 sequences, with about a sixth as singletons.

The sequencing sample was made of blood. The chain uses TRBV28 and TRBJ1-3; D not resolved. The TCR comes from a man in his late teens or twenties with Graves' hyperthyroidism. The DNA of the CDR3 is TGTGCCAGCAGTTTCGCCAGTCGAAACACCATATATTTT. Translated, it gives CASSFASRNTIYF.